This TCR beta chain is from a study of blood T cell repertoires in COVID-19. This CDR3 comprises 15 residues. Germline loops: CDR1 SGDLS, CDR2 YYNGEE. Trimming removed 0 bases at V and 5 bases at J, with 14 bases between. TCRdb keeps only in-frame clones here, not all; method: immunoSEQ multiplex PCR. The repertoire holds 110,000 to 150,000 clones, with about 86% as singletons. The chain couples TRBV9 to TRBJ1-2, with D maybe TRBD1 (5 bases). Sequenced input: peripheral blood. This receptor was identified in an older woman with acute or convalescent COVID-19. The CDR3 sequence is CASSVGHAGTYGYTF. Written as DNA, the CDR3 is TGTGCCAGCAGCGTAGGCCATGCAGGGACTTATGGCTACACCTTC.